Following are 25 T cell receptor beta chains from one sample sequenced in a study of T cells expressing NK-cell markers. TCRdb reprocessed the 5' RACE reads and keeps a single row for each CDR3 protein, giving no DNA. The sample totals about 460,000 distinct CDR3 sequences; its top ten clones hold more than 1.4%. The specimen was blood T cells: a sorted CD56 or NKG2C T cell subset, CD4+ or CD8+ T cells, or bulk PBMC T cells (not recorded which). These receptors came from a woman between 45 and 60 years old in good health.

This chain links TRBV5-1 with TRBJ2-2; with no DNA, the TCRdb D assignment of TRBD1 cannot be verified. Looked up from germline, CDR1 is SGHRS and CDR2 is YFSETQ. CDR3 length: 16 amino acids. The chain's CDR3 is CASSLVRGGNTGELFF.

The chain combines TRBV2 with TRBJ1-1; TCRdb gives TRBD1 as the D gene, but with no DNA this cannot be confirmed. Germline CDR1 reads SNHLY; CDR2 reads FYNNEI. The CDR3 runs 16 residues. The CDR3 spells CASSEIRTGVNTEAFF.

V gene TRBV6-6 combines with J gene TRBJ2-1; lacking DNA, the TRBD2 call made by TCRdb goes unchecked. Germline values: CDR1 MNHNY, CDR2 SVGAGI (reference sequence). The CDR3 totals 15 residues. The CDR3 sequence is CASKTRLAAHNEQFF.

The V and J genes are TRBV5-6 and TRBJ1-4. The CDR3 runs 19 residues. The germline V gene has CDR1 SGHDT and CDR2 YYEEEE. The CDR3 spells CASSLWSQTLRRTNEKLFF.

CDR3 amino acids: CASSLLGWDSPLHF. The V call is TRBV7-9, the J call TRBJ1-6. Germline lookup yields CDR1 SEHNR and CDR2 FQNEAQ (reference sequence). CDR3 length: 14 residues. Looking up the rest from reference TRBV7-9 and TRBJ1-6 gives the full variable domain: DTGVSQNPRHKITKRGQNVTFRCDPISEHNRLYWYRQTLGQGPEFLTYFQNEAQLEKSRLLSDRFSAERPKGSFSTLEIQRTEQGDSAMYLCASSLLGWDSPLHFGNGTRLTVT.

The chain uses TRBV3-1 and TRBJ2-2; the TCRdb D gene call, TRBD1, has no DNA to confirm it. CDR1 is LGHDT and CDR2 is YNNKEL in the germline V gene (reference sequence). The CDR3 covers 14 residues. The CDR3 loop is CASSRKTGSGELFF.

CDR3 sequence reads: CASSRTGGDYGYTF. This chain uses TRBV7-6 with TRBJ1-2; as DNA is missing, the TRBD1 call by TCRdb cannot be tested. The CDR3 covers 14 residues. Germline assignment: CDR1 SGHVS and CDR2 FNYEAQ.

The chain recombines TRBV9 with TRBJ2-2; TCRdb indicates TRBD1, and absent DNA this call remains unverified. The CDR3 runs 14 residues. CDR1 is SGDLS and CDR2 is YYNGEE in the germline V gene. The CDR3 sequence: CASKTGSVTGELFF.

The chain combines TRBV6-2 or TRBV6-3 with TRBJ2-3; TCRdb's assignment of TRBD2 cannot be checked, as there is no DNA. This CDR3 has 14 residues. Germline V gives CDR1 MNHEY, CDR2 SVGEGT. CDR3 sequence: CASWGLAGADTQYF.

CDR3 amino acids: CASSKDMLAKNIQYF. The V call is TRBV5-6, the J call TRBJ2-4; TCRdb reports TRBD1, a call that lacks DNA to check it against. CDR3 length: 15 residues. Germline CDR1 and CDR2: SGHDT and YYEEEE.

The J gene is TRBJ2-2, the V gene TRBV7-2; the D call from TCRdb, TRBD1, cannot be confirmed without DNA. Looked up from germline, CDR1 is SGHTA and CDR2 is FQGNSA. CDR3 length equals 15 residues. The CDR3 is CASRIPTGGTGELFF.

The genes are TRBV27 and TRBJ2-1. From germline, CDR1 is MNHEY and CDR2 SMNVEV (reference sequence). The length of the CDR3 is 16 residues. The CDR3: CASSDEPRLSYNEQFF.

V and J are TRBV10-3 and TRBJ2-7; no DNA is available, so the TRBD2 call from TCRdb remains unchecked. Germline V gives CDR1 ENHRY, CDR2 SYGVKD. The CDR3 length is 14 residues. CDR3 sequence reads: CAISDFGPASEQYF.

The V call is TRBV27, the J call TRBJ2-3; TCRdb names TRBD1, which stays unverified in the absence of DNA. From germline, CDR1 is MNHEY and CDR2 SMNVEV (reference sequence). This CDR3 contains 14 residues. This CDR3 reads CASSLRAPRDTQYF.

The chain uses TRBV4-1 and TRBJ2-5; TCRdb lists TRBD2, though no DNA is available to test this call. The germline CDR1 and CDR2 sequences are MGHRA and YSYEKL. CDR3 length equals 15 residues. CDR3 sequence reads: CASSQLGGRKETQYF.

This chain connects TRBV5-1 to TRBJ2-6; as DNA is missing, the TRBD1 call by TCRdb cannot be tested. Germline values: CDR1 SGHRS, CDR2 YFSETQ. This CDR3 is 19 amino acids long. The CDR3: CASRSGTGKGGPGANVLTF. The variable domain in full, completed from reference TRBV5-1 and TRBJ2-6, reads KAGVTQTPRYLIKTRGQQVTLSCSPISGHRSVSWYQQTPGQGLQFLFEYFSETQRNKGNFPGRFSGRQFSNSRSEMNVSTLELGDSALYLCASRSGTGKGGPGANVLTFGAGSRLTVL.

CDR3 region: CASGFSGRRETQYF. The chain employs TRBV12-5 and TRBJ2-5; the TRBD2 assignment by TCRdb is unverifiable without DNA. Germline V gene sequence: CDR1 LGHNT, CDR2 FRNRAP. The CDR3 covers 14 residues.

The chain carries TRBV12-3 or TRBV12-4 and TRBJ1-1; TCRdb returns TRBD1, unconfirmable since there is no DNA. CDR3 length equals 14 residues. The CDR3 is CASSATGSNTEAFF.

V is TRBV3-1 and J is TRBJ1-4; the D gene TCRdb calls, TRBD1, cannot be checked with no DNA. The CDR3 extends over 14 amino acids. Per the germline V gene, CDR1 is LGHDT and CDR2 is YNNKEL (reference sequence). The CDR3 protein is CASSQGDKVEKLFF. The whole variable domain, filled in from reference TRBV3-1 and TRBJ1-4, reads DTAVSQTPKYLVTQMGNDKSIKCEQNLGHDTMYWYKQDSKKFLKIMFSYNNKELIINETVPNRFSPKSPDKAHLNLHINSLELGDSAVYFCASSQGDKVEKLFFGSGTQLSVL.

This chain uses TRBV12-3 or TRBV12-4 with TRBJ2-2; no DNA is available, so the TRBD1 call from TCRdb remains unchecked. CDR3 length: 15 residues. CDR3 protein: CASRHAGRNTGELFF.

The chain carries TRBV15 and TRBJ2-1; TCRdb's D call, TRBD1, is unchecked because there is no DNA. The V gene's germline CDR1 is LNHNV and CDR2 YYDKDF (reference sequence). This CDR3 contains 17 residues. The CDR3 protein is CATSGRDGGIAYNEQFF.

J is TRBJ2-1 and V is TRBV18; the D gene TCRdb calls, TRBD2, cannot be checked with no DNA. This CDR3 comprises 17 residues. CDR1 and CDR2 (germline): KGHSH, LQKENI. The CDR3 region is CASSPERWEGKRNEQFF.

V usage is TRBV4-2 and J usage is TRBJ2-2; the D call of TRBD1 rests on TCRdb alone, since no DNA is present to check it. The CDR3 has 16 residues. Germline lookup yields CDR1 LGHNA and CDR2 YNFKEQ. The CDR3 region is CASSLTRGGGTGELFF.

V and J are TRBV20-1 and TRBJ2-5; TCRdb lists TRBD2, though no DNA is available to test this call. Germline values: CDR1 DFQATT, CDR2 SNEGSKA (reference sequence). The CDR3 is 13 amino acids. The CDR3 protein is CSARDPRAKTQYF.

The rearrangement joins TRBV24-1 to TRBJ2-3; TCRdb names TRBD2, which stays unverified in the absence of DNA. Germline assignment: CDR1 KGHDR and CDR2 SFDVKD. The CDR3 is made up of 17 amino acids. CDR3 region: CATSDLRREGQTDTQYF.